This note documents a single T cell receptor beta chain sequence. The data derive from a study of blood T cells in healthy people across ages. Per sample, a minimum of 6.5 million PBMCs were isolated. PCR was performed a second time for about 7 to 11 cycles using a sample-barcoded 5' primer and a J-beta primer mix. A template-switch adaptor with 12 random nucleotides tagged each cDNA molecule. TCRdb redid the calling of the 5' RACE reads with MiXCR, one entry per CDR3 protein. The table includes under 1,000,000 distinct CDR3 sequences, about 45% detected once. The sequenced sample was blood. This sequence originates from a man older than 75 in good health.

CDR3 nucleotide sequence: TGTGCCAGCAGCTTTGGCGGGAGCGTAGCAGATACGCAGTATTTT. Translating gives CASSFGGSVADTQYF. The V call is TRBV7-3, the J call TRBJ2-3; 7 positions agree with TRBD2. The CDR3 contains 15 residues. V lost 3 bases, J lost 4 bases, and 7 bases stayed unmatched. Germline CDR1 SGHTA, CDR2 FQGTGA.